This is a list of T cell receptor beta chains from one sample in a study of identifying expanded T cells in peripheral blood. Sequencing was performed with immunoSEQ multiplex PCR; in TCRdb, only in-frame clones are kept and a portion is missing. Here the sample spans fewer than 110,000 clones, roughly 87% being singletons. The specimen sequenced was blood. These receptor sequences come from a person aged 18 to 69 in good health. Both conserved end residues are part of each CDR3.

v_call	j_call	cdr3_aa
TRBV13	TRBJ2-5	CASSPGRTMRTQYF
TRBV6-5	TRBJ1-2	CASSQGQGVGYGYTF
TRBV29-1	TRBJ2-3	CSVVGASGGGPTDTQYF
TRBV6-1	TRBJ1-2	CASSVAGFTGYTF
TRBV5-3	TRBJ1-2	CARSGTGTRNYGYTF
TRBV4-2	TRBJ2-3	CASSLGTGLYVNTQYF
TRBV9	TRBJ1-6	CASSAGSGINSPLHF
TRBV27	TRBJ1-4	CASSFRTGYNEKLFF
TRBV5-1	TRBJ2-1	CASSLEGGASSYNEQFF
TRBV7-2	TRBJ1-6	CASTHGQARSPLHF
TRBV5-1	TRBJ1-2	CASSQGGTNYGYTF
TRBV5-4	TRBJ2-7	CASSLEDVAYEQYF
TRBV28	TRBJ1-4	CASSLLAVANEKLFF
TRBV11-2	TRBJ1-2	CASSLEQGYGYTF
TRBV6-5	TRBJ1-1	CASSYSKGNTEAFF
TRBV5-6	TRBJ2-5	CASSPTLRAQETQYF
TRBV2	TRBJ1-1	CASSETDTEAFF
TRBV4-3	TRBJ1-2	CASSQGYTGNGYTF
TRBV20-1	TRBJ2-3	CSAARGDTQYF
TRBV25-1	TRBJ1-2	CASGTGTGSKIQNYGYTF
TRBV5-1	TRBJ2-3	CASSFPGTRGRDTQYF
TRBV11-2	TRBJ2-5	CASSLEFSSGETQYF
TRBV28	TRBJ2-4	CASSSPGQRAKNIQYF
TRBV7-2	TRBJ1-5	CASSAQTGPHNQPQHF
TRBV7-8	TRBJ2-5	CASSLPITGETQYF
TRBV7-9	TRBJ2-5	CASSPTPFWGRGETQYF
TRBV28	TRBJ1-5	CASSPPRGPQHF
TRBV10-3	TRBJ2-2	CATGPMDHSNTGELFF
TRBV11-2	TRBJ2-5	CASSLVVQETQYF
TRBV7-9	TRBJ2-1	CASSPRTSGGPPEEFF
TRBV5-1	TRBJ2-1	CASTVQGSYNEQFF
TRBV6-5	TRBJ1-6	CASSYSTDRVTAPLHF
TRBV19	TRBJ2-1	CASSIVTGLSYNEQFF
TRBV7-6	TRBJ2-7	CASSRIQGNEQYF
TRBV5-1	TRBJ1-4	CASSFRPGTGANEKLFF
TRBV9	TRBJ2-7	CASSVDGGSYEQYF
TRBV7-9	TRBJ2-7	CASSLAGEQYF
TRBV21-1	TRBJ1-3	CASSKAPRSTPSSGNTIYF
TRBV28	TRBJ1-5	CASSLGPRNSNQPQHF
TRBV19	TRBJ1-1	CASSMAGFEAFF
TRBV7-2	TRBJ2-1	CASSGRTSGGNEQFF
TRBV7-2	TRBJ2-3	CASSPGAGADTQYF
TRBV6-6	TRBJ1-2	CASRGIGYTF
TRBV11-3	TRBJ2-7	CASSEGDSYEQYF
TRBV27	TRBJ2-3	CASSLSWGDTQYF
TRBV9	TRBJ1-5	CARLPGMGGSYGQPQHF
TRBV4-3	TRBJ2-7	CASSLEPGTGGREQYF
TRBV15	TRBJ2-5	CATGSRTGPRAQETQYF
TRBV7-2	TRBJ1-1	CASSQRIIGITFF
TRBV6-5	TRBJ1-1	CASSLWGVGTEAFF
TRBV6-5	TRBJ2-2	CASSWNGGLSGELFF
TRBV6-6	TRBJ1-2	CASSGSSGSGYTF
TRBV6-6	TRBJ1-3	CASSSRGTTGNTIYF
TRBV2	TRBJ1-1	CASRETGDGEAFF
TRBV6-5	TRBJ1-1	CASSRPQGIGTEAFF
TRBV4-3	TRBJ1-2	CASSHPAYGYTF
TRBV5-1	TRBJ2-3	CASSATPQRADTQYF
TRBV28	TRBJ1-3	CANPKGIPSGNTIYF
TRBV6-6	TRBJ2-7	CASSYLAGIDYEQYF